One and the same sample provided the 32 T cell receptor beta chains below, sequenced in a study of T cells in Graves' hyperthyroidism and ophthalmopathy. Amplified TCR beta CDR3 regions came from RNA transcripts. HTBI primers drove first-round RT-PCR of the TCR CDR3. TCRdb re-analysed the multiplex PCR reads in MiXCR, keeping a single row per CDR3 protein. The table has 250,000 to 400,000 distinct CDR3 sequences, approximately 13% seen once; the top ten hold roughly 35%. The sample taken for sequencing was blood. These receptors originate from a woman between 40 and 55 years old with Graves' ophthalmopathy.

Many counts were recorded for this clonotype. The chain carries TRBV12-3 or TRBV12-4 and TRBJ1-6; perhaps TRBD1 as D (5 bases). With 6 bases removed from V and 7 bases from J, the gap between germline ends came to 10 bases. The CDR3 consists of 13 residues. The chain's CDR3 is CASRQGLNSPLHF. CDR3 nucleotide sequence: TGTGCCAGCAGGCAGGGATTAAATTCACCCCTCCACTTT.

The V and J genes are TRBV18 and TRBJ2-3; D is perhaps TRBD2 (5 bases). The germline V gene has CDR1 KGHSH and CDR2 LQKENI. This CDR3 contains 14 residues. V was pared by 3 bases and J by 6 bases, with 13 bases between. In nucleotides, the CDR3 is TGTGCCAGCTCACCCCGCGACCGAGGGGATACGCAGTATTTT. It encodes CASSPRDRGDTQYF.

This clonotype was picked up many times. The chain uses TRBV2 and TRBJ1-1; D uncertain. This CDR3 has 15 amino acids. Between the trimmed V and J ends, which lost 3 bases and 6 bases, there was a span of 17 bases. CDR1 and CDR2 (germline): SNHLY, FYNNEI. The CDR3, as DNA: TGTGCCAGCAGTGAGGAAGGAAGAGTTGTGGCTGAAGCTTTCTTT. Its translation: CASSEEGRVVAEAFF.

The chain recombines TRBV5-5 with TRBJ2-2; D tentatively reads TRBD1 or TRBD2 (5 bases each). The CDR3 spans 17 residues. CDR1 SGHKS and CDR2 YYEKEE come from the germline V gene (reference sequence). Trimming shortened V by 0 bases and J by 3 bases, and 15 bases separated the two germline ends. In DNA form, the CDR3 reads TGTGCCAGCAGCTTGGCCCCCAGGGACGGGGACACCGGGGAGCTGTTTTTT. Protein product: CASSLAPRDGDTGELFF.

This clonotype has at least ten counts. The CDR3 region has the DNA TGTGCCAGCAAGGGACTAGCGGATTACGAGCAGTACTTC. Encoded protein: CASKGLADYEQYF. The chain has TRBV2 and TRBJ2-7, with 11 bases matching TRBD2. The CDR3 is 13 amino acids. Germline CDR1 and CDR2: SNHLY and FYNNEI. Trimming cost V 7 bases and J 4 bases; bases outside gene matches: 3.

The chain is built from TRBV29-1 and TRBJ1-5; weak D call: TRBD1 (5 bases). Germline CDR1 and CDR2: SQVTM and ANQGSEA. V shed 6 bases and J shed 6 bases, with 27 bases lying between them. The CDR3 runs 17 residues. CDR3 region: CSVKIPGTGDEVQPQHF. The CDR3 nucleotides are TGCAGCGTCAAAATACCGGGAACCGGGGACGAGGTTCAGCCCCAGCATTTT.

The chain employs TRBV5-6 and TRBJ2-7; the D is unclear. Germline V lookup: CDR1 SGHDT, CDR2 YYEEEE. V was pared by 3 bases and J by 3 bases, with 16 bases between. The CDR3 extends over 15 amino acids. The CDR3 DNA reads TGTGCCAGCAGCTCCACCGTGGCGGAGCTCTACGAGCAGTACTTC. Translating it yields CASSSTVAELYEQYF.

The sample holds many counts of this clonotype. V usage is TRBV28 and J usage is TRBJ2-3; D remains unclear. The CDR3 runs to 15 residues. The V and J ends lost 3 bases and 1 base respectively, with 11 bases between them. In germline, CDR1 is MDHEN, CDR2 SYDVKM. The CDR3 DNA reads TGTGCCAGCAGTTTTGGCACTCCGGGCACAGATACGCAGTATTTT. Residues: CASSFGTPGTDTQYF.

This clonotype was seen at least ten times. This sequence joins TRBV5-1 and TRBJ1-5, with D tentatively TRBD1 (6 bases). Trimming took off 5 bases at V and 5 bases at J, with 17 bases between the two ends. The CDR3 is 15 residues long. Germline CDR1 reads SGHRS; CDR2 reads YFSETQ. The CDR3 reads CASRDLQGRHQPQHF. CDR3 nucleotide sequence: TGCGCCAGCAGGGACCTACAGGGTCGGCATCAGCCCCAGCATTTT.

This clonotype was counted ten times or more. The chain combines TRBV5-6 with TRBJ2-7; 11 bases align to TRBD1. Germline V CDR1 and CDR2: SGHDT, YYEEEE. V was clipped by 5 bases and J by 0 bases; unmatched bases: 4. The CDR3 consists of 15 residues. This CDR3 is CASSPGTGGSYEQYF. The CDR3 DNA reads TGTGCCAGCAGTCCCGGGACAGGGGGCTCCTACGAGCAGTACTTC.

Points on this clonotype: This may come from a read error, since a much larger clone is one base off. This chain links TRBV28 with TRBJ2-1; D is unclear. The CDR3 extends over 15 amino acids. Germline V gene sequence: CDR1 MDHEN, CDR2 SYDVKM. The ends were cut back, 8 bases at V and 4 bases at J, with 18 bases in the middle. CDR3 in DNA: TGTGCCAGCTGCTCAGAAACGGTGGATTACAATGAGCAGTTCTTC. It specifies CASCSETVDYNEQFF.

There are a few counts of this clonotype. This chain links TRBV11-2 with TRBJ2-5, with 9 nucleotides matching TRBD2. Germline V CDR1 and CDR2: SGHAT, FQNNGV. The CDR3 has 16 residues. J gave up 1 base and V 5 bases, and 8 bases lay outside the gene matches. As DNA, the CDR3 is TGTGCCAGCAGCCAAGCGGGGGGACTAGCCCAAGAGACCCAGTACTTC. Translating it yields CASSQAGGLAQETQYF.

The J gene is TRBJ2-5, the V gene TRBV19, with 10 bases lining up with TRBD1. The CDR3 length is 17 residues. Germline lookup yields CDR1 LNHDA and CDR2 SQIVND (reference sequence). Trimming took 4 bases from V and 6 from J; bases not matched to a gene: 14. The CDR3 reads CASSTSTGTGEGKTQYF. The DNA for the CDR3 is TGTGCCAGTAGTACTAGTACCGGGACAGGGGAAGGGAAGACCCAGTACTTC.

In this sample, this clonotype turned up a few times. The chain couples TRBV10-3 to TRBJ1-2; unclear D gene. CDR3 length equals 13 residues. Germline loops: CDR1 ENHRY, CDR2 SYGVKD. V was trimmed by 4 bases and J by 7 bases, leaving 13 bases between them. CDR3 residues: CAISGSRGFGYTF. The CDR3 nucleotides read TGTGCCATCAGTGGTAGTCGTGGCTTTGGCTACACCTTC.

CDR3 bases: TGTGCCAGCAGCTGGACTAGCGGGGGGGAGAACACCGGGGAGCTGTTTTTT. Amino acids: CASSWTSGGENTGELFF. This chain joins TRBV6-1 and TRBJ2-2, with TRBD2 identical over 15 bases. Per the germline V gene, CDR1 is MNHNS and CDR2 is SASEGT. The J segment lost 1 base and the V segment lost 6 bases, leaving 3 bases of the junction unmatched. The CDR3 is 17 amino acids.

In its sample, this clonotype was seen a few times. The V gene is TRBV20-1, the J gene TRBJ2-7; D is undetermined. The CDR3 has 12 amino acids. Germline V gives CDR1 DFQATT, CDR2 SNEGSKA (reference sequence). The V and J ends lost 5 bases and 2 bases respectively, with 10 bases between them. The DNA for the CDR3 is TGCAGTGCTCCCGACAAGACCTACGAGCAGTACTTC. Protein sequence: CSAPDKTYEQYF.

This clonotype showed up just a few times. This could be a read error, since a much larger clone is one nucleotide away. The rearrangement uses TRBV6-2 or TRBV6-3 and TRBJ1-1; D unclear. Germline loops: CDR1 MNHEY, CDR2 SVGEGT. CDR3 size: 14 residues. CDR3 sequence: CASGYSEGNTEAFF. The CDR3 region has the DNA TGTGCCAGCGGTTACTCGGAGGGGAACACTGAAGCTTTCTTT.

This clonotype was recorded many times. This sequence joins TRBV3-1 and TRBJ2-1; the D is unclear. Trimming cost V 0 bases and J 3 bases, with 9 bases left between them. Germline CDR1 LGHDT, CDR2 YNNKEL (reference sequence). The CDR3 has 15 residues. CDR3 sequence reads: CASSQDGLFYNEQFF. The CDR3 DNA reads as TGTGCCAGCAGCCAAGACGGCCTTTTCTACAATGAGCAGTTCTTC.

Only a few counts were recorded for this clonotype. This chain uses TRBV7-6 with TRBJ1-6; 9 bases agree with TRBD1. Looked up from germline, CDR1 is SGHVS and CDR2 is FNYEAQ. The CDR3 loop spans 16 amino acids. Trimming cost V 0 bases and J 7 bases; bases outside gene matches: 4. CDR3 nucleotide sequence: TGTGCCAGCAGCTTAGCTGGGACAGGGCGGAATTCACCCCTCCACTTT. Amino acid sequence: CASSLAGTGRNSPLHF.

As DNA, the CDR3 is TGTGCCAGCAGCTTGGAGGCGCGGGAGACCCAGTACTTC. It specifies CASSLEARETQYF. This chain joins TRBV5-4 and TRBJ2-5; D ambiguous. Germline V CDR1 and CDR2: SGHNT, YYREEE (reference sequence). The V and J ends lost 0 bases and 5 bases respectively, with 8 bases between them. CDR3 length: 13 amino acids.

This clonotype was seen repeatedly, ten times or more. The chain joins TRBV11-3 to TRBJ2-5; D gene ambiguous. V lost 0 bases and J 5 bases, leaving 10 bases between the germline ends. Per the germline V gene, CDR1 is SGHNT and CDR2 is YENEEA. The CDR3 is made up of 14 amino acids. Written as DNA, the CDR3 is TGTGCCAGCAGCTTAGATCATCGGTTCGAGACCCAGTACTTC. Its protein product is CASSLDHRFETQYF.

The J gene is TRBJ2-5, the V gene TRBV6-5; no definite D call. Looked up from germline, CDR1 is MNHEY and CDR2 is SVGAGI. The CDR3 is made up of 14 amino acids. Deletions cut 2 bases from V and 5 bases from J, with 12 bases between. CDR3 sequence (DNA): TGTGCCAGCAGTTACCGGCAAGCGAGGGAGACCCAGTACTTC. Protein: CASSYRQARETQYF.

The rearrangement uses TRBV10-3 and TRBJ2-3; D gene uncertain. This CDR3 comprises 17 residues. The V end was cut by 6 bases, the J end by 0 bases, with 19 bases between. CDR1 ENHRY and CDR2 SYGVKD come from the germline V gene. CDR3 in amino acids: CAISQTPGLQSTDTQYF. The CDR3 nucleotides read TGTGCCATCAGCCAAACCCCGGGCCTACAAAGCACAGATACGCAGTATTTT.

This clonotype was seen repeatedly, ten times or more. V gene TRBV29-1 combines with J gene TRBJ2-7, with 8 bases that match TRBD1. The trim removed 3 bases at V and 5 bases at J, leaving 12 bases unmatched. Germline CDR1 and CDR2: SQVTM and ANQGSEA. CDR3 length: 15 amino acids. The CDR3 nucleotides read TGCAGCGTTGATGGCGTCACAGGGGGTATCCACGAGCAGTACTTC. Translated: CSVDGVTGGIHEQYF.

The rearrangement links TRBV29-1 to TRBJ2-7; TRBD1 aligns across 8 bases. Looked up from germline, CDR1 is SQVTM and CDR2 is ANQGSEA. This CDR3 contains 13 residues. Trimming cost V 3 bases and J 0 bases; bases outside gene matches: 1. The CDR3 spells CSVDGQGSYEQYF. The CDR3 nucleotides read TGCAGCGTTGACGGACAGGGCTCCTACGAGCAGTACTTC.

This clonotype was counted ten times or more. The CDR3 spells CASSLKGSLIGTEAFF. For the CDR3, the DNA is TGTGCCAGCAGTTTGAAGGGCAGCCTTATTGGCACTGAAGCTTTCTTT. The genes are TRBV27 and TRBJ1-1; no clear D gene. The CDR3 totals 16 residues. The V gene's germline CDR1 is MNHEY and CDR2 SMNVEV (reference sequence). Trimming left V 3 bases short and J 4 bases short, with 18 bases between.

This clonotype was recorded many times. CDR3 sequence: CASSLSRSGYTF. CDR3 sequence (DNA): TGTGCCAGCAGCTTGAGTAGGAGTGGCTACACCTTC. The chain recombines TRBV5-6 with TRBJ1-2; D gene uncertain. Germline V gene sequence: CDR1 SGHDT, CDR2 YYEEEE. V lost 1 base, J lost 7 bases, and 8 bases lay in between. The CDR3 has 12 residues. The complete variable domain, with remaining parts taken from reference TRBV5-6 and TRBJ1-2, reads DAGVTQSPTHLIKTRGQQVTLRCSPKSGHDTVSWYQQALGQGPQFIFQYYEEEERQRGNFPDRFSGHQFPNYSSELNVNALLLGDSALYLCASSLSRSGYTFGSGTRLTVV.

This clonotype appeared many times. The V and J genes are TRBV13 and TRBJ2-7; perhaps TRBD1 as D (6 bases). This CDR3 has 13 amino acids. Germline values: CDR1 PRHDT, CDR2 FYEKMQ (reference sequence). Trimming removed 5 bases from V and 3 bases from J, with 11 bases in between. The CDR3 bases are TGTGCCAGCAGCACAGGACAGAGCTACGAGCAGTACTTC. It codes for CASSTGQSYEQYF.

At least ten counts were recorded for this clonotype. This chain uses TRBV2 with TRBJ1-2; the D is unclear. In germline, CDR1 is SNHLY, CDR2 FYNNEI. This CDR3 spans 12 amino acids. With 3 bases removed from V and 6 bases from J, the gap between germline ends came to 8 bases. CDR3 amino acids: CASSDAGDGYTF. The CDR3 nucleotides read TGTGCCAGCAGTGATGCAGGCGATGGCTACACCTTC.

This clonotype was recorded a few times. The rearrangement links TRBV28 to TRBJ1-1; 10 nucleotides line up with TRBD1. J was trimmed by 11 bases and V by 3 bases; bases with no gene match: 15. This CDR3 spans 16 amino acids. Germline lookup yields CDR1 MDHEN and CDR2 SYDVKM. The CDR3 spells CASSFSPGTGADPAFF. The CDR3 nucleotides read TGTGCCAGCAGTTTCTCCCCTGGGACAGGGGCCGACCCCGCTTTCTTT.

In this sample, this clonotype turned up a few times. The chain carries TRBV7-2 and TRBJ2-7; 9 bases match TRBD2. Trimming cost V 5 bases and J 2 bases; bases outside gene matches: 7. From germline, CDR1 is SGHTA and CDR2 FQGNSA. The CDR3 length is 15 residues. The CDR3 sequence: CASSRLAVLTYEQYF. Written as DNA, the CDR3 is TGTGCCAGCAGCAGACTAGCGGTACTTACCTACGAGCAGTACTTC.

This clonotype appeared a few times. This chain joins TRBV3-1 and TRBJ1-1; unclear D gene. Trimming stripped 6 bases from V and 3 bases from J, with 8 bases between. Germline V gene sequence: CDR1 LGHDT, CDR2 YNNKEL (reference sequence). This CDR3 has 12 residues. The CDR3 DNA is TGTGCCAGCAGTCGTTCGTACACTGAAGCTTTCTTT. It encodes CASSRSYTEAFF.